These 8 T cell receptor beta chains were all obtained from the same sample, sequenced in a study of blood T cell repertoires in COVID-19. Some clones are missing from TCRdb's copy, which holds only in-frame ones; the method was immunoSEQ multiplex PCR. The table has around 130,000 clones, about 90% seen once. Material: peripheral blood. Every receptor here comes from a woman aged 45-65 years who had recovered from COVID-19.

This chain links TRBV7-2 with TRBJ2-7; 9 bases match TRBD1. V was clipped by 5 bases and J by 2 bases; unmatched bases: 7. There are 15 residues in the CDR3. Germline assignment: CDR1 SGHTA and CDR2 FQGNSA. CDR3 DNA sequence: TGTGCCAGCAGCAGCCGGACAGGGGTCGCCTACGAGCAGTACTTC. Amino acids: CASSSRTGVAYEQYF.

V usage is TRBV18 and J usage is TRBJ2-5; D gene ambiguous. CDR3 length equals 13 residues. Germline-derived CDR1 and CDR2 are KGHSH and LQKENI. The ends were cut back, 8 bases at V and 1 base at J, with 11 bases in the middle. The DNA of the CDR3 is TGTGCCAGCGGCATGGGCTTCCAAGAGACCCAGTACTTC. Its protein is CASGMGFQETQYF.

The CDR3 coding sequence is TGTGCCAGCAGCATGACAGGTCCCAATGAGCAGTTCTTC. Amino acids: CASSMTGPNEQFF. This chain connects TRBV7-2 to TRBJ2-1; D might be TRBD1 (6 bases). This CDR3 is built from 13 residues. Looked up from germline, CDR1 is SGHTA and CDR2 is FQGNSA. Trimming left V 5 bases short and J 6 bases short, with 11 bases between.

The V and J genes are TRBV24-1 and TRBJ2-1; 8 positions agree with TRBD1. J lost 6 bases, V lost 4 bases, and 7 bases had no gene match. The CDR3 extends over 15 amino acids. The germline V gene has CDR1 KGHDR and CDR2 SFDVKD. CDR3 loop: CATSDLDREINEQFF. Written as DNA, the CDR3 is TGTGCCACCAGTGACCTGGACAGGGAGATCAATGAGCAGTTCTTC.

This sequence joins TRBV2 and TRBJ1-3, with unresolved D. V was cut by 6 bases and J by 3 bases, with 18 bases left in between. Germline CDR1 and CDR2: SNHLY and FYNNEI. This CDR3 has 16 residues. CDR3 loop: CASSPPEGSGGNTIYF. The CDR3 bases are TGTGCCAGCAGCCCCCCGGAGGGCTCGGGTGGAAACACCATATATTTT.

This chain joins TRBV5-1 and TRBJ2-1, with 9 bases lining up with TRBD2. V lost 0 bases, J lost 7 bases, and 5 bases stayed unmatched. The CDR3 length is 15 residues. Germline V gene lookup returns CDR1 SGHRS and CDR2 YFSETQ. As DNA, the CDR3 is TGCGCCAGCAGCTTGGTTGGCGGGGGGGCGAATGAGCAGTTCTTC. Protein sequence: CASSLVGGGANEQFF.

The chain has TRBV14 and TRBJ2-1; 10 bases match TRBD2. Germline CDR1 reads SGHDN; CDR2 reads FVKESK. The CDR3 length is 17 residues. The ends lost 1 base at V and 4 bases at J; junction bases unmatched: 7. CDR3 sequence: CASSQALAGRWYNEQFF. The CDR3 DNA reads TGTGCCAGCAGCCAAGCACTAGCGGGGAGATGGTACAATGAGCAGTTCTTC.

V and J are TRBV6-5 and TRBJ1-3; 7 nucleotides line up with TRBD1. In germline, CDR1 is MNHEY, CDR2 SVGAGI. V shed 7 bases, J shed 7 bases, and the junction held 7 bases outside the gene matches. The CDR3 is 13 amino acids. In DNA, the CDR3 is TGTGCCAGCATCGAACAGGGGCGGAACACCATATATTTT. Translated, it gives CASIEQGRNTIYF.